The source of this TCR beta chain is a study of shared clonotypes between healthy human individuals. Note on this clone: As yet, its antigen is unknown.

Study-level points and caveats: Clonotype sharing across several donors was observed for 4% to 5.5% of naive CD4 clonotypes.

Trimming removed 2 bases from V and 2 bases from J, with 10 bases in between. The CDR3 totals 14 residues. CDR1 is MNHEY, CDR2 SVGAGI, per germline. Sequencing was performed with immunoSEQ multiplex PCR; in TCRdb, only in-frame clones are kept and a portion is missing. Of roughly 1,600,000 clones in the sample, about 98.5% are singletons; the top ten hold around 0.38%. Sequenced sample: naive CD4+ T cells sorted from blood. Described subset: CD45RA+ positively selected. The sequence was collected from a man in his thirties or forties in good health. The chain employs TRBV6-5 and TRBJ2-7; D possibly corresponds to TRBD1 (6 bases). The CDR3 reads CASSYGTPAYEQYF. CDR3 sequence (DNA): TGTGCCAGCAGTTACGGGACACCTGCCTACGAGCAGTACTTC.